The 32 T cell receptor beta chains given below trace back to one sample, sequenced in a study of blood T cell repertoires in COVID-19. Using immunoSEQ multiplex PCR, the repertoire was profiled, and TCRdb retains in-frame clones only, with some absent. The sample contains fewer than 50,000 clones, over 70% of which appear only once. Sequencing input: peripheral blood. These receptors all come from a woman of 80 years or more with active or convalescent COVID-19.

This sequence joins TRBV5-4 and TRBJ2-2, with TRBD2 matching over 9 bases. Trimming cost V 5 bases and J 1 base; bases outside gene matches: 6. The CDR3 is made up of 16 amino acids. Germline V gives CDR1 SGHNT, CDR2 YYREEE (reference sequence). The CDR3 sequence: CASSPGTSQNTGELFF. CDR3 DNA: TGTGCCAGCAGTCCCGGGACTAGCCAGAACACCGGGGAGCTGTTTTTT.

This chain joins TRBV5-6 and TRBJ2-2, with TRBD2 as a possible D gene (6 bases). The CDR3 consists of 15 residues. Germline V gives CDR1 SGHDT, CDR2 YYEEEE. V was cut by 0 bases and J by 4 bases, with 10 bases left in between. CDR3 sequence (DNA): TGTGCCAGCAGCTTGGATCAGGGAGGCACCGGGGAGCTGTTTTTT. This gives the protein CASSLDQGGTGELFF.

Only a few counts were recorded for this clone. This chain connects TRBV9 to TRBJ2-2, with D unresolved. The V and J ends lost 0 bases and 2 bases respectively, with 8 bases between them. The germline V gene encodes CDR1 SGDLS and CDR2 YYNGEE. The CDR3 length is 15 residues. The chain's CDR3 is CASSVGVTNTGELFF. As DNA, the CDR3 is TGTGCCAGCAGCGTAGGGGTGACAAACACCGGGGAGCTGTTTTTT.

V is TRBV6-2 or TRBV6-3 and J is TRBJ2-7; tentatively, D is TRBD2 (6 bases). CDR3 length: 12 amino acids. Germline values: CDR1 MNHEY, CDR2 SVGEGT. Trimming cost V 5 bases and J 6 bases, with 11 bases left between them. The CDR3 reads CASSRDFLEQYF. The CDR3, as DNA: TGTGCCAGCAGTCGGGACTTCCTCGAGCAGTACTTC.

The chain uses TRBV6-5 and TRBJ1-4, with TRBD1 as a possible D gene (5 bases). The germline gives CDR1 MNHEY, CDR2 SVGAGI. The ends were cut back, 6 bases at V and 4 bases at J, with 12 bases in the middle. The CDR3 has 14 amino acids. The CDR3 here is CASSQQANNEKLFF. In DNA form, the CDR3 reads TGTGCCAGCAGCCAACAGGCCAATAATGAAAAACTGTTTTTT.

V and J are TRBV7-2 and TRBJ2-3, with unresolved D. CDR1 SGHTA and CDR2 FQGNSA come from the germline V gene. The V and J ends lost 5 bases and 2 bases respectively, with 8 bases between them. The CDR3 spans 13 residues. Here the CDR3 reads CASSRRPTDTQYF. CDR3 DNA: TGTGCCAGCAGCCGCAGGCCCACAGATACGCAGTATTTT.

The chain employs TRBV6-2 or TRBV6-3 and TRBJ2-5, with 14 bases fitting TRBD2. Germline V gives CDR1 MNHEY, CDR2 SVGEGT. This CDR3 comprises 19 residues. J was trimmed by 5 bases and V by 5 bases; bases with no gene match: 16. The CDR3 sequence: CASSAKPGLAGENGETQYF. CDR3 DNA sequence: TGTGCCAGCAGTGCAAAACCGGGACTAGCGGGAGAAAATGGGGAGACCCAGTACTTC.

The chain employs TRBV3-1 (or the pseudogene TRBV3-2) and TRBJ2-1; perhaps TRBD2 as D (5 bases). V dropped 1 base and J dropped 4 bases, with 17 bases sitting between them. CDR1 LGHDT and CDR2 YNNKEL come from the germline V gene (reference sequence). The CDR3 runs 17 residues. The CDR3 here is CASSQGKKRTDYNEQFF. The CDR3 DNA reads TGTGCCAGCAGCCAAGGGAAGAAAAGGACTGATTACAATGAGCAGTTCTTC.

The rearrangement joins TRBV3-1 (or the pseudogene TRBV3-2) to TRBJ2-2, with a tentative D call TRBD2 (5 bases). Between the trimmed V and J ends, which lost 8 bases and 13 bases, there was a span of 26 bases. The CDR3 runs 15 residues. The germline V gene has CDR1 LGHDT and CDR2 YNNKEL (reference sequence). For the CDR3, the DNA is TGTGCCAGCGGGAACACCGGGGAGCTGTTTCTCCCGCTGTTTTTT. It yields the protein CASGNTGELFLPLFF.

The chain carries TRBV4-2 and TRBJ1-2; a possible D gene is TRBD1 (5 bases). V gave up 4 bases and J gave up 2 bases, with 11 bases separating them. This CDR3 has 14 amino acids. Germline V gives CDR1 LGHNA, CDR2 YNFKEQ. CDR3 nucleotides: TGTGCCAGCAGCCTCGGACGGGGGAACTATGGCTACACCTTC. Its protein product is CASSLGRGNYGYTF.

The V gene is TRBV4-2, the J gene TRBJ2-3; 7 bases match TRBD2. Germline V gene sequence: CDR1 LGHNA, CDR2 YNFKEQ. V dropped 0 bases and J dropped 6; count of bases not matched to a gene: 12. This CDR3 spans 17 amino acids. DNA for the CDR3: TGTGCCAGCAGCCAAGATCGGGACTATGGTGGCTTGGATACGCAGTATTTT. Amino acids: CASSQDRDYGGLDTQYF.

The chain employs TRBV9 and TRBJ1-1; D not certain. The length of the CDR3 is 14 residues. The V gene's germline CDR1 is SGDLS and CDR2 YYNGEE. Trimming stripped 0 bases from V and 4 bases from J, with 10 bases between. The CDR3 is CASSVANSPTEAFF. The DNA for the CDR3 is TGTGCCAGCAGCGTAGCTAACTCCCCCACTGAAGCTTTCTTT.

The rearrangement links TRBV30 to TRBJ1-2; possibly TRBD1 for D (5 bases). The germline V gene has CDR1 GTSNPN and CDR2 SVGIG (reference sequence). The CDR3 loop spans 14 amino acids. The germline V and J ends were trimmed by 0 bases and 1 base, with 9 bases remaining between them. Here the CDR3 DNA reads TGTGCCTGGAGTGTCGATCAGGGTAACTATGGCTACACCTTC. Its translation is CAWSVDQGNYGYTF.

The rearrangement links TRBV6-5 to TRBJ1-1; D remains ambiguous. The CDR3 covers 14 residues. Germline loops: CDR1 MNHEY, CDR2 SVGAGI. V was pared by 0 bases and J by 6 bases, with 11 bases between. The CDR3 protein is CASSYSRGTPEAFF. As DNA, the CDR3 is TGTGCCAGCAGTTACTCACGGGGAACCCCTGAAGCTTTCTTT.

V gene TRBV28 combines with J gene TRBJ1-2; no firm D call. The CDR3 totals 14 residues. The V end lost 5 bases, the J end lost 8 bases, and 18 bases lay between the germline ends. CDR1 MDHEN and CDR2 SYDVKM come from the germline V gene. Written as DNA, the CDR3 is TGTGCCAGCAGTGAAACGGGTCGGCCTGGGGGCTACACCTTC. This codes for CASSETGRPGGYTF.

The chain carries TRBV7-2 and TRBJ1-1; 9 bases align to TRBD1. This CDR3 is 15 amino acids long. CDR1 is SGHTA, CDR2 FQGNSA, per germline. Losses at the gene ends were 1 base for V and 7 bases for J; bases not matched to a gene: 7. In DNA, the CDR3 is TGTGCCAGCAGCTTAGAGGGACAGGGTAGAATTGAAGCTTTCTTT. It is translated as CASSLEGQGRIEAFF.

As DNA, the CDR3 is TGCGCCAGCAGCTTATTAACAGGCATGAACACTGAAGCTTTCTTT. Its translation is CASSLLTGMNTEAFF. The chain employs TRBV5-1 and TRBJ1-1; D might be TRBD1 (5 bases). Germline assignment: CDR1 SGHRS and CDR2 YFSETQ. The CDR3 consists of 15 residues. The V gene lost 2 bases and the J gene lost 0 bases, with 11 bases spanning the gap. The whole variable domain, remainder taken from reference TRBV5-1 and TRBJ1-1, is KAGVTQTPRYLIKTRGQQVTLSCSPISGHRSVSWYQQTPGQGLQFLFEYFSETQRNKGNFPGRFSGRQFSNSRSEMNVSTLELGDSALYLCASSLLTGMNTEAFFGQGTRLTVV.

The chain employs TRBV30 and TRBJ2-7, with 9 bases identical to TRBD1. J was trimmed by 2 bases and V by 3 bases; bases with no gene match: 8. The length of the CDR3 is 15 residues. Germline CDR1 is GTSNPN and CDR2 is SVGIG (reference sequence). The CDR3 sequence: CAWSSDRGWAYEQYF. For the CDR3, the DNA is TGTGCCTGGAGCTCGGACAGGGGTTGGGCCTACGAGCAGTACTTC.

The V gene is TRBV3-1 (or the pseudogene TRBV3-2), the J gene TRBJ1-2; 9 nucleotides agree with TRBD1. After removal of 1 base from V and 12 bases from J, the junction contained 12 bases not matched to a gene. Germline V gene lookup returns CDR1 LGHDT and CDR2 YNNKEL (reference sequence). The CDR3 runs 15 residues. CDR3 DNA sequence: TGTGCCAGCAGCCAAGGGCAACCGGGACAGGGTAGGAACACCTTC. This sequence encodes CASSQGQPGQGRNTF.

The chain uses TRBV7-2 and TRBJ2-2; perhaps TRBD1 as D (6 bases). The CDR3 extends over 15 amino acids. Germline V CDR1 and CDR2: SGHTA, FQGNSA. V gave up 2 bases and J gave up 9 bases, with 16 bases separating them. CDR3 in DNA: TGTGCCAGCAGCTTACAGGGGACCCCACTTAGGGAGCTGTTTTTT. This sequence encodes CASSLQGTPLRELFF.

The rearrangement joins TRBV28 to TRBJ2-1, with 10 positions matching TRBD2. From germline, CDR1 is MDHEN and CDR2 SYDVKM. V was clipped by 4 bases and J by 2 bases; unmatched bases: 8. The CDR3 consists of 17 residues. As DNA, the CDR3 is TGTGCCAGCAGTTCGCCTCACCTAGCGGGAGCCTACAATGAGCAGTTCTTC. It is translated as CASSSPHLAGAYNEQFF. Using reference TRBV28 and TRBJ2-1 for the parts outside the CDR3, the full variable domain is DVKVTQSSRYLVKRTGEKVFLECVQDMDHENMFWYRQDPGLGLRLIYFSYDVKMKEKGDIPEGYSVSREKKERFSLILESASTNQTSMYLCASSSPHLAGAYNEQFFGPGTRLTVL.

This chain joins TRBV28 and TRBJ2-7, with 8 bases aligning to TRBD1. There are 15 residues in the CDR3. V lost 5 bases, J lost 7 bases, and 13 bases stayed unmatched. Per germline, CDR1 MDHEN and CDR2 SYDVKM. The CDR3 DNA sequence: TGTGCCAGCAGTAATAAAATCAGGGGGCTATGGGAGCAGTACTTC. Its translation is CASSNKIRGLWEQYF.

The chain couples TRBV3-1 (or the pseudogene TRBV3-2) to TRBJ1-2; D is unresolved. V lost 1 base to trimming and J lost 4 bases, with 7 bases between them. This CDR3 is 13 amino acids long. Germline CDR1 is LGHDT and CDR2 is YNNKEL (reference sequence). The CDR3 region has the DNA TGTGCCAGCAGCCAAGTAGCTCGCTATGGCTACACCTTC. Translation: CASSQVARYGYTF.

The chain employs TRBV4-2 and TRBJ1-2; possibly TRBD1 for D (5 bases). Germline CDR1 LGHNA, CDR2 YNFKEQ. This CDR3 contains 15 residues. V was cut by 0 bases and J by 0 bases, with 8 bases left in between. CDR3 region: CASSQDRAANYGYTF. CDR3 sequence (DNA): TGTGCCAGCAGCCAAGACAGGGCCGCTAACTATGGCTACACCTTC.

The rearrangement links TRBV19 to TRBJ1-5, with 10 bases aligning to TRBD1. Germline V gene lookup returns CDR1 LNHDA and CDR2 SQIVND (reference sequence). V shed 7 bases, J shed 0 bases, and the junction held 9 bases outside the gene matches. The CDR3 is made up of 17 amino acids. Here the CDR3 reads CASKGQGLLYSNQPQHF. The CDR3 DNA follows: TGTGCCAGTAAGGGACAGGGGCTTCTCTATAGCAATCAGCCCCAGCATTTT.

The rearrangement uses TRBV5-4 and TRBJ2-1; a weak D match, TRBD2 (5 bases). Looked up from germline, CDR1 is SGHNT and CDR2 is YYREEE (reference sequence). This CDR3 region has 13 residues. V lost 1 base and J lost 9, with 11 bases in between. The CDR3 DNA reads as TGTGCCAGCAGCTTGCTTAGCGAACGTGAGCAGTTCTTC. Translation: CASSLLSEREQFF.

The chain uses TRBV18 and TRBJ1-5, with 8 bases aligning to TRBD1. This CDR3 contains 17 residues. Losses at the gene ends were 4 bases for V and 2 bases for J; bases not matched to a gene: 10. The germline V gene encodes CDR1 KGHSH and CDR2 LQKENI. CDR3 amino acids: CASSLVGQGSGNQPQHF. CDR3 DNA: TGTGCCAGCTCACTAGTCGGACAGGGCTCAGGCAATCAGCCCCAGCATTTT.

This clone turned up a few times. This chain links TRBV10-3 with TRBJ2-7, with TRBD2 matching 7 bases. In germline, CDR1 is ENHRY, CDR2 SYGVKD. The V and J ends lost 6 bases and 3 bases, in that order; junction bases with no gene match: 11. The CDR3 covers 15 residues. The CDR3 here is CAISAEKRGLYEQYF. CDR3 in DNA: TGTGCCATCAGCGCCGAGAAGCGGGGCCTCTACGAGCAGTACTTC.

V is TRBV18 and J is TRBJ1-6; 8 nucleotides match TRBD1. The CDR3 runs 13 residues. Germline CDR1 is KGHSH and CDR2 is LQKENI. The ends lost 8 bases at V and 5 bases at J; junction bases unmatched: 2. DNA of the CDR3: TGTGCCAGCAGGACAGGGAATAATTCACCCCTCCACTTT. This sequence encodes CASRTGNNSPLHF.

CDR3 nucleotide sequence: TGTGCCAGCAGCTTAGCGACAGGGGATATCTACGAGCAGTACTTC. Its translation: CASSLATGDIYEQYF. This chain connects TRBV7-8 to TRBJ2-7; 8 nucleotides align to TRBD1. Germline-derived CDR1 and CDR2 are SGHVS and FQNEAQ. The CDR3 is 15 amino acids. V dropped 0 bases and J dropped 3; count of bases not matched to a gene: 4.

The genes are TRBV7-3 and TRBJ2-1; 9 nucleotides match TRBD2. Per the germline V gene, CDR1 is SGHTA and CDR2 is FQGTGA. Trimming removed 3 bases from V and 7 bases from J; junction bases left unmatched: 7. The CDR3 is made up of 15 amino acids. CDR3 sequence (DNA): TGTGCCAGCAGCTTTCAGGGTAGCGGGAGTAATGAGCAGTTCTTC. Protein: CASSFQGSGSNEQFF.

The DNA of the CDR3 is TGTGCCCGCCGGGAAACGAACACTGAAGCTTTCTTT. Protein sequence: CARRETNTEAFF. The chain has TRBV30 and TRBJ1-1; D is ambiguous. V was cut by 8 bases and J by 1 base, with 11 bases left in between. CDR3 length: 12 residues. Germline V gives CDR1 GTSNPN, CDR2 SVGIG (reference sequence).